This T cell receptor beta chain is drawn from a study of chemoradiotherapy in HPV16-positive cancers. Study-wide results and limits: During treatment, candidate HPV-specific clones and E7-related motifs expanded in tumor.

Only in-frame clones appear in the TCRdb table, and some are missing; sequencing was by immunoSEQ multiplex PCR. The sample holds 20,000 to 25,000 clones, roughly 87% seen once. About this clone itself: The antigen is not known.

Germline loops: CDR1 SGHTA, CDR2 FQGTGA. The ends were cut back, 2 bases at V and 2 bases at J, with 13 bases in the middle. This CDR3 comprises 15 residues. The TCR comes from a human donor with HPV-associated anogenital cancer. The rearrangement joins TRBV7-3 to TRBJ2-7; D is perhaps TRBD1 or TRBD2 (5 bases each). The sample was blood, taken from a patient who underwent chemoradiotherapy. DNA of the CDR3: TGTGCCAGCAGCTTAGGGGGAACAATGACCTACGAGCAGTACTTC. Amino acids: CASSLGGTMTYEQYF.